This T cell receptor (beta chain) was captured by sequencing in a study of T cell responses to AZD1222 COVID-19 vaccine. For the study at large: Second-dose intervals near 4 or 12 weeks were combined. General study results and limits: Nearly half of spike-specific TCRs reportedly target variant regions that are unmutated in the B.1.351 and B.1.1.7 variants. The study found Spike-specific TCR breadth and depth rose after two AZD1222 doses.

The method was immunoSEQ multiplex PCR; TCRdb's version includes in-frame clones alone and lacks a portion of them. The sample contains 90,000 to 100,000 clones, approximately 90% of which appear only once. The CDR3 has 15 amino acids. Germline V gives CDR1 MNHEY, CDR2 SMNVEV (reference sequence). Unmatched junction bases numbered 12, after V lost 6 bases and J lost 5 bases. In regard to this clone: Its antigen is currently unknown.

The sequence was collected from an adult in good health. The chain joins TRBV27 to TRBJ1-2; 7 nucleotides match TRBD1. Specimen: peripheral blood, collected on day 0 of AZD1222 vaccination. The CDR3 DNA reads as TGTGCCAGCAGAAAGACTTCCGGGACAGATTATGGCTACACCTTC. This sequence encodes CASRKTSGTDYGYTF.